The sequence of this TCR beta chain was determined in a study of blood T cells in healthy people across ages. The overall study: About one barcoded beta molecule per two T cells came from capture by template switching. Study observations and caveats: A greater number of naive CD4+ cells and higher diversity distinguished long-lived donors from aged donors.

The study isolated at least 6.5 million PBMCs from each sample. This clonotype was counted only a few times. The antigen remains undetermined. A second PCR, run for roughly 7 to 11 cycles, used a sample-barcoded 5' primer plus a J-beta primer mix. A template-switch adaptor that had 12 random nucleotides put a tag on each cDNA molecule. Using its own MiXCR run on the 5' RACE reads, TCRdb lists one record per CDR3 protein. The profile covers 700,000 to 850,000 distinct CDR3 sequences, with roughly 35% appearing a single time and 10% to 15% taken by the ten largest. Trimming took off 6 bases at V and 4 bases at J, with 10 bases between the two ends. CDR3 size: 13 residues.

The chain has TRBV12-3 or TRBV12-4 and TRBJ1-5; D is undetermined. This sequence was found in a man between 18 and 35 years old in good health. The sample consisted of blood. The CDR3 DNA reads TGTGCCAGCAGAACCGGGGTAAATCAGCCCCAGCATTTT. Protein sequence: CASRTGVNQPQHF.